This passage covers 14 T cell receptor beta chains from one sample sequenced in a study of T cell responses to AZD1222 COVID-19 vaccine. Method: immunoSEQ multiplex PCR; TCRdb's copy keeps in-frame clones and lacks some. The sample records 150,000 or so clones, approximately 90% being singletons. The sequencing here drew on peripheral blood, taken on day 0 of MenACWY control vaccination. These receptors came from an adult in good health.

The chain employs TRBV2 and TRBJ1-1; 7 bases agree with TRBD1. Looked up from germline, CDR1 is SNHLY and CDR2 is FYNNEI. With V trimmed by 2 bases and J by 1 base, 7 bases remained unmatched. The CDR3 totals 16 residues. The CDR3 sequence is CASSEYEGARNTEAFF. The CDR3 DNA reads as TGTGCCAGCAGTGAATACGAGGGGGCGCGGAACACTGAAGCTTTCTTT.

The chain links TRBV6-5 to TRBJ2-1; D is possibly TRBD2 (6 bases). The CDR3 covers 14 residues. Germline CDR1 MNHEY, CDR2 SVGAGI. Deletions cut 4 bases from V and 7 bases from J, with 14 bases between. The CDR3 protein is CASSSGLALNEQFF. CDR3 nucleotide sequence: TGTGCCAGCAGTTCGGGACTGGCTCTTAATGAGCAGTTCTTC.

Ten or more counts support this clone. V and J are TRBV12-5 and TRBJ2-2; 9 bases map to TRBD2. Germline values: CDR1 LGHNT, CDR2 FRNRAP. This CDR3 is built from 18 residues. Losses at the gene ends were 4 bases for V and 3 bases for J; bases not matched to a gene: 12. The CDR3 coding sequence is TGTGCTAGTGGTTGGAACGGCTGGGTAGCGGGAGACACCGGGGAGCTGTTTTTT. Its protein product is CASGWNGWVAGDTGELFF.

In its sample, this clone was seen a few times. The genes are TRBV2 and TRBJ1-1; D is uncertain. The CDR3 has 13 amino acids. Germline V gene data show CDR1 as SNHLY and CDR2 as FYNNEI. The CDR3 DNA reads TGTGCTCAAACGATAAACATTAACACTGAAGCTTTCTTT. The encoded protein is CAQTININTEAFF.

CDR3 in DNA: TGCAGGGGACAGGGGCTCTACAATGAGCAGTTCTTC. Its translation: CRGQGLYNEQFF. This chain uses TRBV29-1 with TRBJ2-1; 10 bases are shared with TRBD1. Germline V gene data show CDR1 as SQVTM and CDR2 as ANQGSEA. This CDR3 is 12 amino acids long.

The chain joins TRBV30 to TRBJ1-4; D unclear. Germline lookup yields CDR1 GTSNPN and CDR2 SVGIG (reference sequence). This CDR3 is built from 14 residues. Trimming took 3 bases from V and 0 from J, leaving 8 bases between them. The CDR3 DNA reads TGTGCCTGGAGACGTTACTCAACTAATGAAAAACTGTTTTTT. The encoded protein is CAWRRYSTNEKLFF.

This chain connects TRBV3-1 (or the pseudogene TRBV3-2) to TRBJ2-7; D is possibly TRBD1 or TRBD2 (5 bases each). V was trimmed by 3 bases and J by 6 bases, leaving 18 bases between them. This CDR3 region has 15 residues. The germline gives CDR1 LGHDT, CDR2 YNNKEL (reference sequence). The CDR3 reads CASSQNSGASTEQYF. The CDR3 DNA sequence: TGTGCCAGCAGCCAGAACTCCGGGGCCTCGACCGAGCAGTACTTC.

The chain is built from TRBV5-1 and TRBJ1-1; D is uncertain. The CDR3 is 14 amino acids. Per germline, CDR1 SGHRS and CDR2 YFSETQ. The ends were cut back, 1 base at V and 8 bases at J, with 15 bases in the middle. CDR3 in amino acids: CASSLYTAAAEAFF. CDR3 DNA: TGCGCCAGCAGCTTGTATACAGCGGCTGCAGAAGCTTTCTTT.

The chain combines TRBV21-1 with TRBJ1-5; the listed D gene, TRBD1, was not tested against the DNA. TRBV21-1 is termed a pseudogene. There are 15 residues in the CDR3. Here the CDR3 reads CASSRGTGSNQPQHF. The CDR3 coding sequence is TGTGCCAGCAGCAGGGGGACAGGGAGCAATCAGCCCCAGCATTTT.

The chain combines TRBV6-2 or TRBV6-3 with TRBJ2-7; 7 positions match TRBD2. This CDR3 is 15 amino acids long. The trim removed 6 bases at V and 4 bases at J, leaving 12 bases unmatched. Germline V gene data show CDR1 as MNHEY and CDR2 as SVGEGT. DNA of the CDR3: TGTGCCAGCAGCTTCTCCGGCGGGAGTCGTTACGAGCAGTACTTC. Its protein product is CASSFSGGSRYEQYF.

This chain connects TRBV7-9 to TRBJ1-2; D may be TRBD1 (5 bases). V was cut by 5 bases and J by 8 bases, with 24 bases left in between. The CDR3 has 16 residues. Germline values: CDR1 SEHNR, CDR2 FQNEAQ (reference sequence). The CDR3 is CASSVQPVGAIKGYTF. The CDR3 coding sequence is TGTGCCAGCAGCGTGCAACCGGTCGGGGCAATTAAAGGCTACACCTTC.

The CDR3 bases are TGTGCCAGCAGCTCCCAGGGACGGGCGACAACCGGAGCTTTCTTT. Residues: CASSSQGRATTGAFF. The chain is built from TRBV7-9 and TRBJ1-1; a weak D match, TRBD1 (5 bases). The germline V and J ends were trimmed by 4 bases and 10 bases, with 22 bases remaining between them. The CDR3 length is 15 residues. Germline CDR1 and CDR2: SEHNR and FQNEAQ (reference sequence). The complete variable domain, with remaining parts taken from reference TRBV7-9 and TRBJ1-1, reads DTGVSQNPRHKITKRGQNVTFRCDPISEHNRLYWYRQTLGQGPEFLTYFQNEAQLEKSRLLSDRFSAERPKGSFSTLEIQRTEQGDSAMYLCASSSQGRATTGAFFGQGTRLTVV.

V is TRBV4-3 and J is TRBJ2-3, with D possibly matching TRBD2 (5 bases). Germline CDR1 reads LGHNA; CDR2 reads YSLEER. This CDR3 comprises 15 residues. Trimming cost V 0 bases and J 4 bases, with 11 bases left between them. CDR3 nucleotides: TGCGCCAGCAGCCAAGACTCGCGGGCGCCAGATACGCAGTATTTT. Encoded protein: CASSQDSRAPDTQYF.

This sequence joins TRBV29-1 and TRBJ1-1; D call uncertain. Trimming left V 7 bases short and J 7 bases short, with 10 bases between. CDR3 length: 10 amino acids. Germline CDR1 is SQVTM and CDR2 is ANQGSEA. The CDR3: CSAYTFEAFF. CDR3 bases: TGCAGCGCGTACACATTTGAAGCTTTCTTT. The full variable domain, with the rest looked up from reference TRBV29-1 and TRBJ1-1, is SAVISQKPSRDICQRGTSLTIQCQVDSQVTMMFWYRQQPGQSLTLIATANQGSEATYESGFVIDKFPISRPNLTFSTLTVSNMSPEDSSIYLCSAYTFEAFFGQGTRLTVV.